One T cell receptor (beta chain) is described in this entry. The antigen remains undetermined. The data belong to a study of TIL therapy for anti-PD-1-resistant metastatic lung cancer. Study-level results: The cohort had more treatment-naive, never-smoker and oncogene-addicted patients than typical.

Sequencing used immunoSEQ v3. Each library reached around 1.9 million read pairs, or 5-6 million at deep level. Sequenced by immunoSEQ multiplex PCR; TCRdb stores in-frame clones only, minus some. Of more than 15,000 clones listed, 75% to 80% are singletons. Germline CDR1 LGHDT, CDR2 YNNKEL (reference sequence). V lost 4 bases, J lost 0 bases, and 13 bases lay in between. The CDR3 has 16 amino acids. Regarding time point: pre-treatment sample, taken before nivolumab and TIL therapy. Stage 4 NSCLC adults joined between 2017 and January 2020. The genes are TRBV3-1 (or the pseudogene TRBV3-2) and TRBJ2-1; D remains ambiguous. This sequence was found in a person between 25 and 80 years old with non-small cell lung cancer. The specimen comprised blood, sampled at baseline. CDR3 in amino acids: CASSLKGFSSYNEQFF. The CDR3 nucleotides are TGTGCCAGCAGCCTGAAAGGCTTTAGCTCCTACAATGAGCAGTTCTTC.